One sample yielded the 22 T cell receptor beta chains listed below, sequenced in a study of breast tumors, draining lymph nodes, adjacent tissues (dated by TCRdb to about 2016). The axillary draining lymph nodes of breast cancer patients were the source of the lymph node samples. The library was generated by multiplex PCR. Sequencing took place on an Illumina HiSeq 2000. TCRdb reworked the public reads: Q25 trimming with fastp, MiXCR clone assembly, productive beta chains retained. Rows with a matching CDR3 protein are joined into one entry that keeps the most common DNA and genes. The sample table contains about 140,000 distinct CDR3 sequences; only one count was recorded for approximately 32% of them. The top ten clonotypes cover 2.3% of the sample. Source material: axillary lymph node tissue. These receptors were collected from a female donor with breast cancer. Some clones in this sample may be carry-over from other donors' samples.

J is TRBJ1-1 and V is TRBV19, with D unresolved. CDR1 is LNHDA and CDR2 is SQIVND in the germline V gene (reference sequence). V lost 2 bases and J 4 bases, leaving 11 bases between the germline ends. This CDR3 contains 14 residues. The CDR3 nucleotides read TGTGCCAGTAGTATAAATGCGAGGCTCACTGAAGCTTTCTTT. Translating it yields CASSINARLTEAFF.

As for this clonotype: This may come from a read error, since a much larger clone is one base off. This chain uses TRBV27 with TRBJ2-2; D possibly corresponds to TRBD2 (5 bases). The CDR3 extends over 12 amino acids. Germline lookup yields CDR1 MNHEY and CDR2 SMNVEV (reference sequence). In DNA form, the CDR3 reads TGTGCCAGCAATGGGAGAACCGGGGAGCTGTCTTTT. Its translation is CASNGRTGELSF.

In this sample, this clonotype turned up many times. V gene TRBV29-1 combines with J gene TRBJ1-2, with D unclear. CDR1 is SQVTM and CDR2 is ANQGSEA in the germline V gene. The CDR3 has 11 amino acids. The ends were cut back, 6 bases at V and 3 bases at J, with 8 bases in the middle. CDR3 protein: CSVEWDYGYTF. The CDR3 coding sequence is TGCAGCGTCGAATGGGACTATGGCTACACCTTC.

This chain links TRBV5-4 with TRBJ2-7, with 7 bases matching TRBD1. The CDR3 length is 15 residues. V was clipped by 4 bases and J by 0 bases; unmatched bases: 7. CDR1 SGHNT and CDR2 YYREEE come from the germline V gene (reference sequence). DNA for the CDR3: TGTGCCAGCAGCCCGGGGACAGCGCTCTCCTACGAGCAGTACTTC. It encodes CASSPGTALSYEQYF.

This clonotype has ten or more counts. V usage is TRBV13 and J usage is TRBJ2-7; 7 bases line up with TRBD1. V gave up 5 bases and J gave up 3 bases; unmatched junction bases: 10. The germline V gene has CDR1 PRHDT and CDR2 FYEKMQ (reference sequence). The CDR3 sequence is 15 residues long. Here the CDR3 reads CASSGRKGAGYEQYF. The CDR3 bases are TGTGCCAGCAGCGGAAGAAAGGGGGCCGGCTACGAGCAGTACTTC.

About this clonotype: A read error is possible here, since a much larger clone lies one base away. The CDR3 sequence: CASSPEGTGNYGYTF. The CDR3 DNA is TGTGCCAGCAGTCCCGAAGGGACAGGGAACTATGGCTACACCTTC. This chain connects TRBV27 to TRBJ1-2, with 9 bases identical to TRBD1. Germline V gene sequence: CDR1 MNHEY, CDR2 SMNVEV (reference sequence). After removal of 5 bases from V and 2 bases from J, the junction contained 6 bases not matched to a gene. This CDR3 spans 15 amino acids.

This clonotype was counted at least ten times. The J gene is TRBJ2-7, the V gene TRBV29-1; D is unresolved. V shed 7 bases and J shed 2 bases, with 15 bases lying between them. Germline loops: CDR1 SQVTM, CDR2 ANQGSEA. CDR3 length equals 13 residues. This CDR3 reads CSAEDGITYEQYF. The DNA of the CDR3 is TGCAGCGCCGAAGATGGTATAACCTACGAGCAGTACTTC.

Ten or more counts support this clonotype. The V gene is TRBV20-1, the J gene TRBJ1-2, with 8 bases identical to TRBD1. The CDR3 has 15 residues. V was pared by 3 bases and J by 8 bases, with 14 bases of the junction left unmatched. The germline V gene has CDR1 DFQATT and CDR2 SNEGSKA (reference sequence). The CDR3 DNA sequence: TGCAGTGCTAGTGGTCAAGGGCAGGGGGCAAGGGGCTACACCTTC. Its protein is CSASGQGQGARGYTF.

In regard to this clonotype: A much larger clone lies one base from this, so it may be a read error. The CDR3 loop reads CASRRTSGAASDEQLF. The CDR3 bases are TGTGCCAGCAGGAGGACTAGCGGGGCCGCATCCGATGAGCAGCTCTTC. The chain links TRBV11-2 to TRBJ2-5; 12 positions agree with TRBD2. This CDR3 is 16 amino acids long. In germline, CDR1 is SGHAT, CDR2 FQNNGV.

This clonotype is a singleton in its sample. An end of the junction differs from the germline gene, which may be a read error. CDR3 sequence reads: CASSVRNFTYNEPFF. CDR3 coding DNA: TGTGCCAGCAGCGTAAGGAACTTCACCTACAATGAGCCGTTCTTC. V and J are TRBV9 and TRBJ2-1; D is unresolved. CDR1 and CDR2 from the germline V gene are SGDLS and YYNGEE. The CDR3 extends over 15 amino acids.

This clonotype was detected ten times or more. V usage is TRBV11-2 and J usage is TRBJ1-6; D might be TRBD1 (6 bases). The germline V and J ends were trimmed by 5 bases and 5 bases, with 10 bases remaining between them. In germline, CDR1 is SGHAT, CDR2 FQNNGV. The CDR3 runs to 14 residues. This CDR3 is CASSLTGNNSPLHF. The CDR3 DNA follows: TGTGCCAGCAGCCTGACAGGCAATAATTCACCCCTCCACTTT.

The table lists this clonotype with a count of one. The CDR3 protein is CAWSRGAGATDTQYF. The CDR3 region has the DNA TGTGCCTGGAGTCGGGGGGCAGGGGCCACAGATACGCAGTATTTT. J is TRBJ2-3 and V is TRBV30, with D possibly matching TRBD2 (7 bases). Trimming stripped 2 bases from V and 2 bases from J, with 14 bases between. Germline V gene data show CDR1 as GTSNPN and CDR2 as SVGIG (reference sequence). The CDR3 sequence is 15 residues long.

This clonotype was seen ten or more times. This may arise from a read error, as a much more abundant clone is one base away. The rearrangement links TRBV5-6 to TRBJ2-5; D is uncertain. CDR3 size: 15 residues. V was trimmed by 0 bases and J by 4 bases, leaving 13 bases between them. Germline V gene lookup returns CDR1 SGHDT and CDR2 YYEEEE. CDR3 coding DNA: TGTGCCAGCAGCTTGGGGGTCACTGGAGTAGAGACCCAGTACTTC. It codes for CASSLGVTGVETQYF. Using reference TRBV5-6 and TRBJ2-5 for the parts outside the CDR3, the full variable domain is DAGVTQSPTHLIKTRGQQVTLRCSPKSGHDTVSWYQQALGQGPQFIFQYYEEEERQRGNFPDRFSGHQFPNYSSELNVNALLLGDSALYLCASSLGVTGVETQYFGPGTRLLVL.

This clonotype was counted a few times. The rearrangement links TRBV6-5 to TRBJ1-2; D remains ambiguous. The V gene's germline CDR1 is MNHEY and CDR2 SVGAGI. There are 14 residues in the CDR3. Trimming removed 5 bases at V and 0 bases at J, with 10 bases between. CDR3 amino acids: CASSPPTTNYGYTF. The DNA for the CDR3 is TGTGCCAGCAGTCCCCCAACTACTAACTATGGCTACACCTTC.

This clonotype has more than one count but fewer than ten. A much larger clone differs by one base, so this may be a read error. This chain connects TRBV5-1 to TRBJ2-5, with D tentatively TRBD1 (6 bases). V dropped 0 bases and J dropped 5 bases, with 14 bases sitting between them. This CDR3 spans 15 amino acids. Germline V gene lookup returns CDR1 SGHRS and CDR2 YFSETQ. CDR3 in amino acids: CASSLGWDIHETQYF. The CDR3 bases are TGCGCCAGCAGCTTGGGATGGGACATACACGAGACCCAGTACTTC.

The sample holds many counts of this clonotype. The genes are TRBV20-1 and TRBJ1-4; D call uncertain. This CDR3 has 11 amino acids. Trimming took off 3 bases at V and 5 bases at J, with 4 bases between the two ends. Germline CDR1 and CDR2: DFQATT and SNEGSKA (reference sequence). The CDR3 region has the DNA TGCAGTGCTAGGCTAAATGAAAAACTGTTTTTT. Protein sequence: CSARLNEKLFF.

This clonotype appeared many times. One junction end does not reproduce the germline sequence, and a read error may be involved. This chain's CDR3 is CASSPRASLETQSF. The CDR3 DNA reads as TGTGCCAGCAGCCCCCGGGCCTCGCTAGAGACCCAGTCCTTC. The rearrangement joins TRBV9 to TRBJ2-5; D gene ambiguous. Germline lookup yields CDR1 SGDLS and CDR2 YYNGEE. CDR3 length equals 14 residues.

To note about this clonotype: At one end the junction does not follow the germline gene, possibly because of a read error. The genes are TRBV2 and TRBJ2-5; maybe TRBD1 (6 bases). The CDR3 length is 15 residues. Germline CDR1 SNHLY, CDR2 FYNNEI. In DNA form, the CDR3 reads TGTGCCAGCGTGACCTTCGACAGGTCCCAAGAGGCCCAGCACTTC. Translating it yields CASVTFDRSQEAQHF.

A few counts support this clonotype. The chain has TRBV5-1 and TRBJ2-2; 10 nucleotides align to TRBD2. V lost 1 base, J lost 7 bases, and 13 bases stayed unmatched. The CDR3 sequence is 18 residues long. Germline V lookup: CDR1 SGHRS, CDR2 YFSETQ. The CDR3 reads CASSLSSWSSGGFGELFF. CDR3 DNA sequence: TGCGCCAGCAGCTTGAGTAGTTGGAGTAGCGGGGGGTTCGGGGAGCTGTTTTTT. Looking up the rest from reference TRBV5-1 and TRBJ2-2 gives the full variable domain: KAGVTQTPRYLIKTRGQQVTLSCSPISGHRSVSWYQQTPGQGLQFLFEYFSETQRNKGNFPGRFSGRQFSNSRSEMNVSTLELGDSALYLCASSLSSWSSGGFGELFFGEGSRLTVL.

This clonotype was recorded at least ten times. This chain joins TRBV20-1 and TRBJ1-2; D ambiguous. V lost 0 bases and J lost 8, with 10 bases in between. Germline V lookup: CDR1 DFQATT, CDR2 SNEGSKA (reference sequence). This CDR3 region has 12 residues. This CDR3 is CSARDIQWGYTF. CDR3 nucleotides: TGCAGTGCTAGAGATATACAGTGGGGCTACACCTTC.

This clonotype was detected many times. The CDR3 loop reads CASSGGGGNQETQYF. The CDR3 region has the DNA TGTGCCAGCAGCGGGGGGGGCGGGAACCAAGAGACCCAGTACTTC. The genes are TRBV9 and TRBJ2-5; D is possibly TRBD2 (7 bases). Germline loops: CDR1 SGDLS, CDR2 YYNGEE. V gave up 3 bases and J gave up 0 bases, with 12 bases separating them. The CDR3 contains 15 residues.

This clonotype was recorded many times. The chain has TRBV9 and TRBJ2-5, with 14 bases that match TRBD2. Germline CDR1 SGDLS, CDR2 YYNGEE. This CDR3 contains 19 residues. The trim removed 0 bases at V and 1 base at J, leaving 8 bases unmatched. Here the CDR3 DNA reads TGTGCCAGCAGCGTAGGATGGAGGGGGACTAGCGGGGGCCAAGAGACCCAGTACTTC. This gives the protein CASSVGWRGTSGGQETQYF.